A single sample is the source of the 16 T cell receptor beta chains below, sequenced in a study of tumor-infiltrating lymphocytes in primary liver carcinoma. The input was around 530 ng total RNA; TCR beta cDNA was made from it with a constant-region primer. Slightly modified ARM-PCR with three nested multiplex PCR rounds yielded TCR beta libraries. The study ran its first two PCR rounds for about 11 cycles each, using TRBV1-TRBV30 forward primers and a C-beta reverse primer. Using its own MiXCR run on the multiplex PCR reads, TCRdb lists one record per CDR3 protein. Among about 74,000 distinct CDR3 sequences listed, almost 70% were seen once. Unsorted bulk tissue, about 19-30 mg of it, served as the source for co-extraction of RNA and DNA. Input material: liver tumor tissue from sampling region 4. Stated subset: tumor region T4, right-lateral pole. Receptors were obtained from a middle-aged man with primary liver carcinoma and hepatitis B virus infection.

This clonotype was detected only a few times. This sequence joins TRBV2 and TRBJ2-2; no firm D call. With 4 bases removed from V and 4 bases from J, the gap between germline ends came to 10 bases. The CDR3 spans 14 residues. Per germline, CDR1 SNHLY and CDR2 FYNNEI. CDR3 bases: TGTGCCAGCAGTGTACAGCCATCCACCGGGGAGCTGTTTTTT. Its protein product is CASSVQPSTGELFF.

Comments on this clonotype: A read error is likely, as this CDR3 ends without the conserved phenylalanine or tryptophan. The V call is TRBV6-1, the J call TRBJ2-7; D perhaps matches TRBD2 (6 bases). The V gene's germline CDR1 is MNHNS and CDR2 SASEGT. This CDR3 contains 13 residues. The CDR3: CATQHGSSYEQYL. The CDR3 nucleotides read TGTGCTACCCAGCACGGGAGCTCCTACGAGCAGTACCTC.

The rearrangement links TRBV11-2 to TRBJ2-5, with TRBD2 as a possible D gene (6 bases). The V and J ends lost 8 bases and 0 bases respectively, with 7 bases between them. Germline-derived CDR1 and CDR2 are SGHAT and FQNNGV. The CDR3 has 12 residues. The CDR3 loop reads CASGGYQETQYF. CDR3 sequence (DNA): TGTGCCAGCGGGGGGTACCAAGAGACCCAGTACTTC.

The chain joins TRBV12-3 or TRBV12-4 to TRBJ2-1; TRBD1 might be the D (5 bases). The CDR3 consists of 11 residues. CDR3: CVSSRGNEQFF. For the CDR3, the DNA is TGTGTCAGTAGTAGGGGAAATGAGCAGTTCTTC.

On this clonotype: The junction shows a germline mismatch at one end, possibly a read error. This chain joins TRBV4-2 and TRBJ1-2; D uncertain. CDR1 and CDR2 from the germline V gene are LGHNA and YNFKEQ. The CDR3 length is 13 residues. DNA of the CDR3: TGTACCAGCAGCCAAGATGGGCCCTATGGCTACACCTTC. Amino acid sequence: CTSSQDGPYGYTF.

The chain couples TRBV11-2 to TRBJ2-1; 7 nucleotides agree with TRBD1. The CDR3 runs to 15 residues. The trim removed 1 base at V and 2 bases at J, leaving 2 bases unmatched. The germline gives CDR1 SGHAT, CDR2 FQNNGV. The CDR3 DNA reads as TGTGCCAGCAGCTTAGTTACAGGGGCCTACAATGAGCAGTTCTTC. Its protein product is CASSLVTGAYNEQFF.

Concerning this clonotype: This likely comes from a read error, as the CDR3 has no conserved phenylalanine or tryptophan at its end. The chain carries TRBV11-2 and TRBJ2-5, with D maybe TRBD2 (5 bases). The CDR3 is 16 amino acids. The V gene's germline CDR1 is SGHAT and CDR2 FQNNGV. The DNA of the CDR3 is TGTGCCAACAGATCCCGGGATTCGGCCCACCAAGATACCCAGTACCTC. Its protein product is CANRSRDSAHQDTQYL.

Turning to this clonotype: Compared with germline, one end of the junction differs, possibly owing to a read error. V and J are TRBV11-2 and TRBJ2-7, with D perhaps matching TRBD2 (7 bases). This CDR3 spans 18 amino acids. Germline-derived CDR1 and CDR2 are SGHAT and FQNNGV. The CDR3 DNA is TGTGCCGGCAGCTTATACGTTGGACTAGTGGGAGGGGGGTACGAGCAGTACTTC. Protein sequence: CAGSLYVGLVGGGYEQYF.

Regarding this clonotype: At one end the junction does not follow the germline gene, possibly because of a read error. This chain connects TRBV5-6 to TRBJ2-1; 11 bases are shared with TRBD2. The germline gives CDR1 SGHDT, CDR2 YYEEEE. The CDR3 has 14 residues. CDR3: CARSLAGGPNEQLF. As DNA, the CDR3 is TGTGCCAGGAGCTTAGCGGGAGGGCCGAATGAGCAGCTCTTC.

The rearrangement links TRBV2 to TRBJ2-1, with D perhaps TRBD2 (6 bases). The CDR3 is 13 amino acids. The germline CDR1 and CDR2 sequences are SNHLY and FYNNEI. V was pared by 10 bases and J by 10 bases, with 20 bases between. CDR3 coding DNA: TGTGCCACCAAGGGCACGGGAGATTGGGAGCAGTTCTTC. Its translation: CATKGTGDWEQFF.

The rearrangement uses TRBV4-2 and TRBJ2-3; the D is unclear. V was shortened by 9 bases and J by 5 bases, with 15 bases between the two germline ends. The V gene's germline CDR1 is LGHNA and CDR2 YNFKEQ. The CDR3 is made up of 13 amino acids. CDR3 DNA sequence: TGTGCCAGTAACCAAGACTTGGGAGATACGCAGTATTTT. It specifies CASNQDLGDTQYF.

Concerning this clonotype: The final CDR3 position lacks the conserved phenylalanine or tryptophan, pointing to a likely read error. The rearrangement uses TRBV5-6 and TRBJ2-3; TRBD1 aligns across 9 bases. V lost 2 bases and J lost 8; bases outside the gene matches: 9. Germline lookup yields CDR1 SGHDT and CDR2 YYEEEE. The CDR3 covers 15 residues. The CDR3 here is CASSFDRGGSSTQYS. CDR3 sequence (DNA): TGTGCCAGCAGCTTCGACAGGGGGGGGTCTAGTACGCAGTATTCC.

A remark on this clonotype: A much larger clone sits a single nucleotide away, making a read error possible. The J gene is TRBJ1-5, the V gene TRBV6-1, with D tentatively TRBD1 (5 bases). CDR3 size: 14 residues. Per germline, CDR1 MNHNS and CDR2 SASEGT. The V gene lost 3 bases and the J gene lost 8 bases, with 14 bases spanning the gap. CDR3 nucleotides: TGTGCCAGCAGTGAGGGGCTGGGGGAAGAGCCCCAGCATTTT. It specifies CASSEGLGEEPQHF.

The rearrangement joins TRBV11-2 to TRBJ2-7, with TRBD2 identical over 7 bases. This CDR3 is built from 13 residues. Germline-derived CDR1 and CDR2 are SGHAT and FQNNGV. The V gene end was trimmed by 5 bases and the J gene end by 6 bases; junction bases not matched to a gene: 7. The CDR3 region has the DNA TGTGCCAGCAGCAAACAGACTAGCTCCGAGCAGTACTTC. Protein: CASSKQTSSEQYF. The whole variable domain, filled in from reference TRBV11-2 and TRBJ2-7, reads EAGVAQSPRYKIIEKRQSVAFWCNPISGHATLYWYQQILGQGPKLLIQFQNNGVVDDSQLPKDRFSAERLKGVDSTLKIQPAKLEDSAVYLCASSKQTSSEQYFGPGTRLTVT.

There are many counts of this clonotype. The chain is built from TRBV6-6 and TRBJ1-5; D gene unclear. V gave up 2 bases and J gave up 11 bases, with 16 bases separating them. The CDR3 contains 14 residues. Per germline, CDR1 MNHNY and CDR2 SVGAGI (reference sequence). The CDR3 loop is CASSYNADGSAQHF. In DNA, the CDR3 is TGTGCCAGCAGTTACAACGCGGACGGATCGGCCCAGCATTTT.

Of note for this clonotype: One end of the junction does not line up with germline, which may come from a read error. V gene TRBV12-3 or TRBV12-4 combines with J gene TRBJ2-5, with a possible D match to TRBD2 (5 bases). The CDR3 has 13 amino acids. CDR3 coding DNA: TGTACCAGCAGTCGGGGAGAGGGCGAGATCCAGTACTTC. It codes for CTSSRGEGEIQYF.